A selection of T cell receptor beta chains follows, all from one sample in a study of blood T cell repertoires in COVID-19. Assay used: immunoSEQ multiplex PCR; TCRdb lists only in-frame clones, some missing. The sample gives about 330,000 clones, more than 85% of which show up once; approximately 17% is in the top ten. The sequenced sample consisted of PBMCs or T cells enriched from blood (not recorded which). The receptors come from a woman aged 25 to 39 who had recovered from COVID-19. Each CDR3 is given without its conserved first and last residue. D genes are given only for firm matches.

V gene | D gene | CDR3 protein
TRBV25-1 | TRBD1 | ASSSGGQGDQPQH
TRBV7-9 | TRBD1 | ASSLDRAMPLYRGGYT
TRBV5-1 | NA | ASSLSGQGNEKLF
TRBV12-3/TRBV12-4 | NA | ASSLGRDTEAF
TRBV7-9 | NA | ASSYDRTNYGYT
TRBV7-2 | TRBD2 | ASSLVSAASGLEQY
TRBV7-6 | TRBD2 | ASSPGGSGRLGVSYEQY
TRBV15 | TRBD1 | ATSRDLAQGVVANEKLF
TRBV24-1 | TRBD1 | ATAQGWSNQPQH
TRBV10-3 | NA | AISESGGRVRNTEAF
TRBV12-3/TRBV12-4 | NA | ASNEIGYTEAF
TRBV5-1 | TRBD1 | ASSNRDRGSETQY
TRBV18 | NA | ASSLQGSGNQPQH
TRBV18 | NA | ASSPSVSDQPQH
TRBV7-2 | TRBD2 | ASSLVGGVQY
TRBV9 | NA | ASSVGPELYQRNEQF
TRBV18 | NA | ASSPPRDTILYGYT
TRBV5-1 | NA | ASRHVGPGGEKLF
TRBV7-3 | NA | ASSLWREILLNTEAF
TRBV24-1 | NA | ATSEGDSGYT
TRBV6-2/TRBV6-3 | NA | ASSYSEGTYNYGYT
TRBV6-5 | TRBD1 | ASRGQMNTEAF
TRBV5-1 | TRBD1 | ASSLALGTAGNTIY
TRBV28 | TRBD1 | ASSSGTGGGGYT
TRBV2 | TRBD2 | ASTGEGYEQY
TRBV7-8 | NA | ASSRRFSGNTIY
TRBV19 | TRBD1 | ASRGGQGVYNEQF
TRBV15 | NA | AINSEYQETQY
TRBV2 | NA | ASSVGRPANYGYT
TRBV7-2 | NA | ASRRGGTVTDTQY
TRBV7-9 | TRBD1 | ASSLVTGGTDTQY
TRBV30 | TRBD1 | AWTRDRDYGYT
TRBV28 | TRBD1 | ASGTGGYGYT
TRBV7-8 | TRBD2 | ASSLRLAGVRSYNEQF
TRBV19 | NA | ASSIWGGTEAF
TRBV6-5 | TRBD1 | ASRTGTANTEAF
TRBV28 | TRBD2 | ASSSRHERGGNEQF
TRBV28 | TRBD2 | ASSLSSGWVEQY
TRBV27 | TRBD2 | ASSRGWGGTYEQY
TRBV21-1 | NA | ASSKARNTAASNEKLF
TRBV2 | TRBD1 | ASRQGFGYT
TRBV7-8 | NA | ASSLARGAAEAF
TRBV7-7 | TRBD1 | ASSFGQGDTYEQY
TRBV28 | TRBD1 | ASSPSGTGSNEQY